The entry that follows covers one T cell receptor beta chain sequence. These data come from a study of blood T cell repertoires in COVID-19. Across the study: Acute-phase and convalescent COVID-19 samples originated in the United States, Italy and Spain.

Assay: immunoSEQ multiplex PCR; the TCRdb copy retains only in-frame clones and omits some. Of 200,000 to 250,000 clones in the sample, 70% to 90% were seen once. The clonotype originates from a man aged 35-49 years with acute or convalescent COVID-19. The specimen sequenced was peripheral blood.

CDR3 DNA: TGTGCCACCAGCAGTAATAGACGGGACAGGGGCAACACCGGGGAGCTGTTTTTT. Translated, it gives CATSSNRRDRGNTGELFF. This chain links TRBV15 with TRBJ2-2, with 10 positions matching TRBD1. J gave up 2 bases and V 3 bases, and 9 bases lay outside the gene matches. The CDR3 contains 18 residues. CDR1 and CDR2 from the germline V gene are LNHNV and YYDKDF (reference sequence).